This entry features one T cell receptor (beta chain) sequence. The antigen this receptor binds is unknown. The input lacks base qualities; no much larger clone sits a single base away. This entry comes from a study of blood T cells in healthy people across ages (dated by TCRdb to the mid-2010s). With respect to the entire study: In model experiments, template switching captured roughly one uniquely barcoded TCR beta cDNA molecule for every two T cells. Age-related changes in TCR beta repertoire diversity were measured in the study by deep sequencing normalized with unique cDNA molecular identifiers. Using the same blood draw, the study looked at two additional independent replicas of 1 million unique cDNA reads for two donors, one aged 18 to 29 and the other aged 80 or older. Four age groups were formed from the donors: young (average approximately 15 years), middle-aged (approximately 40), aged (more than 55) and long-lived (less than 85). Donors of different ages were randomly distributed across sequencing lanes to avoid experimental bias.

Library prep was done by 5' RACE. TCRdb names Illumina HiSeq 2500 as the instrument used. A second PCR of about 6 to 12 cycles was run with a J-beta primer mix and a sample-barcoded 5' primer. A template-switch 5' adaptor carrying 12 random nucleotides introduced a unique molecular identifier onto each TCR beta cDNA molecule. Each sample yielded at least 2.5 million CDR3-containing paired-end reads. The Mint cDNA synthesis kit, primed by a TRBC-specific oligonucleotide, was used to synthesize first-strand cDNA from all RNA. Following uracil-DNA glycosylase treatment, all cDNA underwent a first 18-cycle PCR with the universal primers M1SS and BC2_uni_R. In the authors' own workflow: For normalization, 1 million high-quality reads, each with a distinct molecular identifier, were randomly selected from each sample. Instead of being binned into consensus sequences, reads with shared molecular identifiers were discarded. MiTCR, set to a Q25 quality threshold and the strictest error-elimination algorithm, was used for CDR3 identification, clonotype clustering and error correction. A nonparametric unseen species model with Euler transformation was used to estimate a lower bound on total TCR beta diversity. TCRdb reworked the public reads: Q25 trimming with fastp, MiXCR clone assembly, productive beta chains retained. Each CDR3 protein gets just one entry, which takes the most common genes and DNA from the rows behind it. These V and J calls originate from TCRdb's pipeline instead of the authors' own analysis. Here the sample has hundreds of thousands of distinct CDR3 sequences; about 52% occur a single time. Around a third of the sample is taken by the ten largest.

Via the germline V gene (reference sequence), CDR1 is DFQATT and CDR2 SNEGSKA. Inclusive of the bounding cysteine and phenylalanine, the CDR3 is 17 residues long. Here the CDR3 DNA is all that survives: 51 bases in frame from base 1. The trim is 0 bases for V and 3 bases for J, with a gap of 21 bases between the germline ends. Study-wide findings and limitations: Compared with the aged group, the long-lived group had more naive CD4+ T cells, fewer expanded clones and increased TCR diversity, suggesting age selection. The CMV infection status of donors was not known, potentially confounding age-related changes in expanded clonotypes. Because profiling used bulk unsorted PBMCs, naive and antigen-experienced compartments could not be compared conclusively. Total diversity estimates from one million sequenced T cells were considered lower bounds and underestimates. A strong correlation was found between observed TCR beta diversity and the percentage of naive T cells measured by flow cytometry. As age increased, observed TCR beta diversity per million T cells dropped in a roughly linear way, and a significant reduction was already evident by age roughly 36.

Donors were under 40 systemically healthy Caucasian individuals from Russia aged roughly 6 to 100 years. Each donor gave ten milliliters of peripheral blood, collected into EDTA-treated Vacutainer tubes. Ficoll-Paque density-gradient centrifugation was used to isolate PBMCs, with at least 6 million per sample. Trizol reagent was used to extract total RNA from the PBMCs, yielding at least 6 micrograms per sample. For every donor, an aliquot of PBMCs went through flow cytometry to measure the percentages of naive CD45RAhigh/CD27high T cells. The material sequenced was blood. The receptor was isolated from a woman aged 60-75 years in good health. The sequence is built from TRBV20-1 and TRBJ2-7; a weak D assignment points to TRBD2 (6 bases agree). The nucleotide sequence reads as follows: TGCAGTGCTAGAGATCCCGACAGCGCGGGGACGATCTACGAGCAGTACTTC. This yields the protein CSARDPDSAGTIYEQYF.